The 15 T cell receptor beta chains below all came from one sample that was sequenced in a study of OX40 agonist ivuxolimab in advanced cancers. Profiling relied on immunoSEQ multiplex PCR, and the TCRdb table lists in-frame clones only, not all of them. The sample holds about 51,000 clones, over 65% seen once. The sample was CD4+ or CD8+ T cells sorted from blood, taken in a trial of the OX40 agonist ivuxolimab. These TCRs come from an adult with an advanced solid tumor such as melanoma, head and neck, liver or kidney cancer.

The chain has TRBV19 and TRBJ2-2; TRBD2 matches at 8 bases. Germline-derived CDR1 and CDR2 are LNHDA and SQIVND (reference sequence). The J segment lost 0 bases and the V segment lost 0 bases, leaving 3 bases of the junction unmatched. The CDR3 has 17 residues. The CDR3 nucleotides are TGTGCCAGTAGTATAGAACTAGCGGAGACGAACACCGGGGAGCTGTTTTTT. It specifies CASSIELAETNTGELFF. The entire variable domain, with the rest obtained from reference TRBV19 and TRBJ2-2, is as follows: DGGITQSPKYLFRKEGQNVTLSCEQNLNHDAMYWYRQDPGQGLRLIYYSQIVNDFQKGDIAEGYSVSREKKESFPLTVTSAQKNPTAFYLCASSIELAETNTGELFFGEGSRLTVL.

The rearrangement joins TRBV19 to TRBJ2-2; no firm D call. CDR3 length equals 14 residues. V shed 4 bases and J shed 3 bases, with 9 bases lying between them. Germline CDR1 reads LNHDA; CDR2 reads SQIVND (reference sequence). For the CDR3, the DNA is TGTGCCAGTAGTAACCCTGGGTACACCGGGGAGCTGTTTTTT. It yields the protein CASSNPGYTGELFF.

The chain combines TRBV7-2 with TRBJ2-3; 9 bases agree with TRBD1. V was pared by 2 bases and J by 4 bases, with 16 bases of the junction left unmatched. CDR1 is SGHTA and CDR2 is FQGNSA in the germline V gene. The CDR3 length is 19 residues. CDR3 sequence reads: CASSLLPAYGTGRSDTQYF. CDR3 bases: TGTGCCAGCAGCTTATTACCCGCCTATGGGACAGGGAGATCAGATACGCAGTATTTT.

The rearrangement joins TRBV5-1 to TRBJ2-7; 8 bases line up with TRBD1. CDR3 size: 15 residues. The germline CDR1 and CDR2 sequences are SGHRS and YFSETQ. Trimming removed 0 bases from V and 1 base from J; junction bases left unmatched: 3. CDR3 sequence (DNA): TGCGCCAGCAGCTTGGGGACAGGGATTTCCTACGAGCAGTACTTC. As protein: CASSLGTGISYEQYF.

J is TRBJ1-3 and V is TRBV6-1; D remains unclear. V dropped 7 bases and J dropped 11 bases, with 15 bases sitting between them. The CDR3 loop spans 12 amino acids. Germline lookup yields CDR1 MNHNS and CDR2 SASEGT. CDR3 amino acids: CASTDIGRPIYF. CDR3 sequence (DNA): TGTGCCAGCACCGACATCGGGAGGCCCATATATTTT.

This chain joins TRBV2 and TRBJ1-4; D may be TRBD1 (6 bases). V lost 4 bases and J 5 bases, leaving 14 bases between the germline ends. Looked up from germline, CDR1 is SNHLY and CDR2 is FYNNEI. This CDR3 comprises 15 residues. The CDR3 here is CASSGIGGPNEKLFF. The CDR3 bases are TGTGCCAGCAGTGGAATTGGGGGGCCGAATGAAAAACTGTTTTTT.

This chain uses TRBV11-2 with TRBJ2-5, with 9 bases that match TRBD2. There are 15 residues in the CDR3. Germline V CDR1 and CDR2: SGHAT, FQNNGV. V trimming: 2 bases; J trimming: 5 bases; junction bases outside the gene matches: 6. CDR3 DNA: TGTGCCAGCAGCTTACTAGCGGGATTGGGCGAGACCCAGTACTTC. Amino acid sequence: CASSLLAGLGETQYF.

The J gene is TRBJ2-5, the V gene TRBV5-1, with 11 bases that match TRBD1. V gave up 3 bases and J gave up 5 bases; unmatched junction bases: 6. Germline V lookup: CDR1 SGHRS, CDR2 YFSETQ. The CDR3 runs 15 residues. CDR3 residues: CASSSGTGGWETQYF. The DNA of the CDR3 is TGCGCCAGCAGCTCTGGGACAGGGGGTTGGGAGACCCAGTACTTC.

This clone was counted only a few times. The chain joins TRBV19 to TRBJ1-1; 8 bases align to TRBD1. CDR3 size: 16 residues. CDR1 is LNHDA, CDR2 SQIVND, per germline (reference sequence). Trimming at V came to 5 bases and at J to 6 bases, leaving 14 bases not matched to a gene. CDR3 DNA sequence: TGTGCCAGTAGTTCCCTCCCACAGGGGGTAATCGCTGAAGCTTTCTTT. Protein product: CASSSLPQGVIAEAFF.

The chain employs TRBV5-1 and TRBJ1-1; D remains ambiguous. Germline V gene data show CDR1 as SGHRS and CDR2 as YFSETQ. The CDR3 length is 16 residues. The ends were cut back, 4 bases at V and 0 bases at J, with 16 bases in the middle. The CDR3 here is CASSVQGPDLNTEAFF. DNA for the CDR3: TGCGCCAGCAGCGTTCAAGGGCCAGACCTGAACACTGAAGCTTTCTTT.

V gene TRBV10-3 combines with J gene TRBJ1-2; D is unresolved. The germline CDR1 and CDR2 sequences are ENHRY and SYGVKD. Trimming removed 3 bases from V and 4 bases from J, with 15 bases in between. The length of the CDR3 is 15 residues. The chain's CDR3 is CAISEEGSRGYGYTF. CDR3 DNA sequence: TGTGCCATCAGTGAAGAGGGAAGCCGGGGCTATGGCTACACCTTC.

This sequence joins TRBV7-2 and TRBJ1-5; no reliable D call. The CDR3 extends over 13 amino acids. The germline V gene encodes CDR1 SGHTA and CDR2 FQGNSA. V shed 9 bases and J shed 1 base, with 10 bases lying between them. This CDR3 is CASPQFSNQPQHF. In nucleotides, the CDR3 is TGTGCCAGTCCTCAGTTCAGCAATCAGCCCCAGCATTTT.

In regard to this clone: Germline is not matched at one junction end, which may reflect a read error. V gene TRBV11-2 combines with J gene TRBJ2-7; unclear D gene. Germline-derived CDR1 and CDR2 are SGHAT and FQNNGV. The CDR3 consists of 8 residues. CDR3 sequence: CATSIGDF. In DNA, the CDR3 is TGTGCCACCTCAATCGGAGACTTC.

The CDR3 DNA reads TGTGCCAGCAGCCCCCGGGGTCTAGCAGTCACAGATACGCAGTATTTT. Amino acids: CASSPRGLAVTDTQYF. V and J are TRBV7-9 and TRBJ2-3; possibly TRBD2 for D (5 bases). Germline-derived CDR1 and CDR2 are SEHNR and FQNEAQ (reference sequence). Trimming removed 5 bases from V and 2 bases from J, with 17 bases in between. CDR3 length equals 16 residues.

This rearrangement joins TRBV6-1 to TRBJ1-1, with 8 bases aligning to TRBD1. This CDR3 contains 15 residues. The germline gives CDR1 MNHNS, CDR2 SASEGT. J gave up 5 bases and V 5 bases, and 10 bases lay outside the gene matches. CDR3 in DNA: TGTGCCAGCAGTAAAAGCACAGGGGGAAATACTGAAGCTTTCTTT. The encoded protein is CASSKSTGGNTEAFF.